These 3 T cell receptor beta chains were all obtained from the same sample, sequenced in a study of T cell responses to AZD1222 COVID-19 vaccine. Only in-frame clones appear in the TCRdb table, and some are missing; sequencing was by immunoSEQ multiplex PCR. The repertoire holds 90,000 to 100,000 clones, with approximately 88% as singletons. The sequencing used peripheral blood, collected on day 0 of AZD1222 vaccination. These receptors came from an adult in good health.

This clone was found a few times. V gene TRBV7-2 combines with J gene TRBJ1-6; D is undetermined. CDR3 length equals 16 residues. Germline V lookup: CDR1 SGHTA, CDR2 FQGNSA. V was shortened by 1 base and J by 0 bases, with 7 bases between the two germline ends. This CDR3 reads CASSLGRDSYNSPLHF. The CDR3 region has the DNA TGTGCCAGCAGCTTAGGGAGGGACTCCTATAATTCACCCCTCCACTTT.

This chain links TRBV27 with TRBJ1-2; TRBD1 is a possible D gene (5 bases). Trimming removed 6 bases from V and 7 bases from J, with 24 bases in between. The CDR3 is 16 amino acids. Germline V gene lookup returns CDR1 MNHEY and CDR2 SMNVEV (reference sequence). CDR3 in amino acids: CASSVAAGTHSGGYTF. The CDR3 nucleotides read TGTGCCAGCAGCGTAGCCGCCGGGACCCACAGCGGTGGCTACACCTTC.

The rearrangement uses TRBV5-1 and TRBJ2-7, with TRBD1 as a possible D gene (6 bases). CDR1 and CDR2 from the germline V gene are SGHRS and YFSETQ. This CDR3 region has 14 residues. Trimming shortened V by 0 bases and J by 5 bases, and 12 bases separated the two germline ends. DNA for the CDR3: TGCGCCAGCAGCTTGGAGATTGGGGGCGACGAGCAGTACTTC. Its translation: CASSLEIGGDEQYF.